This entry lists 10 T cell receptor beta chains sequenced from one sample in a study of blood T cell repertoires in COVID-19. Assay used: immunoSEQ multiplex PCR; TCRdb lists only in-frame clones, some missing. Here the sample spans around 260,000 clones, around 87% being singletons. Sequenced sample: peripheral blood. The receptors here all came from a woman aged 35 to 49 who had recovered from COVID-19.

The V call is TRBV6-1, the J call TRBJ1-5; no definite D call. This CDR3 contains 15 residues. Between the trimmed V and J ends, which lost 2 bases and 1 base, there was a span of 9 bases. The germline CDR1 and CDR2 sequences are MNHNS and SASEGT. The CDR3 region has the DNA TGTGCCAGCAGTGAAATCGGTCACAGCAATCAGCCCCAGCATTTT. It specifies CASSEIGHSNQPQHF.

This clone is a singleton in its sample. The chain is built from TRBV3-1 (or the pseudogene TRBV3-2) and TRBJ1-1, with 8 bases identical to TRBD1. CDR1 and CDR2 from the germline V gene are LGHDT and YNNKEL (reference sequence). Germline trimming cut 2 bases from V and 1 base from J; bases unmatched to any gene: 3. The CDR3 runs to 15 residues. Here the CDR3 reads CASSQYGQGNTEAFF. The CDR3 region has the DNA TGTGCCAGCAGCCAATACGGACAGGGGAACACTGAAGCTTTCTTT.

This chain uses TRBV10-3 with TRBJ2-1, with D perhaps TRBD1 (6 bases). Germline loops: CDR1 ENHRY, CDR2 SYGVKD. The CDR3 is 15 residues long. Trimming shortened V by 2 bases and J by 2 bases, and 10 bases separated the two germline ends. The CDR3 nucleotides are TGTGCCATCAGTGAGATGAGGGGGACCTACAATGAGCAGTTCTTC. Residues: CAISEMRGTYNEQFF.

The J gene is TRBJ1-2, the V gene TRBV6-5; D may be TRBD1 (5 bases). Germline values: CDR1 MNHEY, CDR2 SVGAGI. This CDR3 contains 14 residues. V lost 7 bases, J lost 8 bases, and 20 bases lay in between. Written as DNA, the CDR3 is TGTGCCAGCACCCAACTCCAGGGAAAACGGGGCTACACCTTC. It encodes CASTQLQGKRGYTF.

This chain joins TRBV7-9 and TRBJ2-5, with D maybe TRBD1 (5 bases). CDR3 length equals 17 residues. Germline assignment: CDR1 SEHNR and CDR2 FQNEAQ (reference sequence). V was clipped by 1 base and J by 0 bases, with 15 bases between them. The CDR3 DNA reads TGTGCCAGCAGCTTAGGCGGTGAAGGGGCTCACCAAGAGACCCAGTACTTC. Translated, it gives CASSLGGEGAHQETQYF.

CDR3 sequence (DNA): TGTGCCATTTCGGAGCCGGAAAACACCATATATTTT. Protein product: CAISEPENTIYF. This chain joins TRBV10-3 and TRBJ1-3; D is unresolved. The CDR3 contains 12 residues. Deletions cut 9 bases from V and 6 bases from J, with 12 bases between. Germline CDR1 and CDR2: ENHRY and SYGVKD.

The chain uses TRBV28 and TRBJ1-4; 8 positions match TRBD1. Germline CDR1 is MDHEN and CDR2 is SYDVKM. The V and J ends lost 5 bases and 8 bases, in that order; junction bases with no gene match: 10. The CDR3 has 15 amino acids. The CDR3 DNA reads TGTGCCAGCAGTCGAGACAGGGGAATACGGGAAAAACTGTTTTTT. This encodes CASSRDRGIREKLFF. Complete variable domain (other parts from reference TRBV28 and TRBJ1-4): DVKVTQSSRYLVKRTGEKVFLECVQDMDHENMFWYRQDPGLGLRLIYFSYDVKMKEKGDIPEGYSVSREKKERFSLILESASTNQTSMYLCASSRDRGIREKLFFGSGTQLSVL.

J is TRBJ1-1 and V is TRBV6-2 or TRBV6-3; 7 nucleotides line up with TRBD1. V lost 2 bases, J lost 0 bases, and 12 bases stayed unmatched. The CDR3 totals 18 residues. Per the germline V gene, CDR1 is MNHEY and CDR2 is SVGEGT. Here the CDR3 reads CASSYLGQGGFMNTEAFF. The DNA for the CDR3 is TGTGCCAGCAGTTACCTGGGGCAGGGGGGCTTCATGAACACTGAAGCTTTCTTT.

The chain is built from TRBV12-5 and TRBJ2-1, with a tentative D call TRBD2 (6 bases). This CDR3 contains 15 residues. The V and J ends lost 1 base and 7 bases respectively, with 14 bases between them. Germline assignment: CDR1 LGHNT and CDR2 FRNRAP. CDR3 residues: CASGLGGTAFNEQFF. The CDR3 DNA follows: TGTGCTAGTGGTTTGGGCGGGACTGCGTTTAATGAGCAGTTCTTC.

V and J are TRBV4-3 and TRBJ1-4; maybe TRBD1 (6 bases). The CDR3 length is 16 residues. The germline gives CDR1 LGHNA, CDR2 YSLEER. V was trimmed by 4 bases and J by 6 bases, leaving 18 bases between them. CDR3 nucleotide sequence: TGCGCCAGCAGCCTACCACGACAGGCTGGAGATGAAAAACTGTTTTTT. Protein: CASSLPRQAGDEKLFF.